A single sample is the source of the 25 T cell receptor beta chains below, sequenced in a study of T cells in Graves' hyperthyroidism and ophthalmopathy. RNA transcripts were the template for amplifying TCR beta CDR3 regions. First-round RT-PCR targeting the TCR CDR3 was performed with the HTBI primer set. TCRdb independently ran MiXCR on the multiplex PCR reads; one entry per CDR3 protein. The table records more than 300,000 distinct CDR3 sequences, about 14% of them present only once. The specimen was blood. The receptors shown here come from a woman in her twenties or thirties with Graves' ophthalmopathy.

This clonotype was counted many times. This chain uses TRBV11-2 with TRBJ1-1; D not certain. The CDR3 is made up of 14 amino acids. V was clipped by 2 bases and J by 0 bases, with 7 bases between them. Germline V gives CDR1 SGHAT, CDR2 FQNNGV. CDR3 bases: TGTGCCAGCAGCTTAAGGGCCTTGAACACTGAAGCTTTCTTT. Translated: CASSLRALNTEAFF.

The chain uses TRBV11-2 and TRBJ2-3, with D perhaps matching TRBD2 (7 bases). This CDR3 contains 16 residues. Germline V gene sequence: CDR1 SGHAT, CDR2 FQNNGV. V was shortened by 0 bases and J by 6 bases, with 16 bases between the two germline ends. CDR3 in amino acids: CASSLEEGGGRDTQYF. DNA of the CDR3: TGTGCCAGCAGCTTAGAGGAGGGGGGGGGCCGGGATACGCAGTATTTT.

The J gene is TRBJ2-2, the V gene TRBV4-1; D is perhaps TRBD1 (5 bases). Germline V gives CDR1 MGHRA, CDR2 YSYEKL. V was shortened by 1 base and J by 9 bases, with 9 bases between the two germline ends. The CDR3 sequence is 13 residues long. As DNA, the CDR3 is TGCGCCAGCAGCCAAGGACAGTCCAGGGAGCTGTTTTTT. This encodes CASSQGQSRELFF.

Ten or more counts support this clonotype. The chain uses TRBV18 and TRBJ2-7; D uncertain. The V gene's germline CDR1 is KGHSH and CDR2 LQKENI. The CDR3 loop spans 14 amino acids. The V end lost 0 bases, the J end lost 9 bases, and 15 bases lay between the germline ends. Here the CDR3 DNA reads TGTGCCAGCTCACCACCGGCTTCGCAAAGACGGCAGTACTTC. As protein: CASSPPASQRRQYF.

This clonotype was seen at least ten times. The CDR3 protein is CASSPSGLDTQYF. As DNA, the CDR3 is TGTGCCAGCAGTCCTTCAGGGTTAGATACGCAGTATTTT. The genes are TRBV3-1 and TRBJ2-3; a weak D match, TRBD1 (5 bases). V lost 6 bases and J lost 5, with 12 bases in between. The CDR3 has 13 residues. CDR1 LGHDT and CDR2 YNNKEL come from the germline V gene (reference sequence).

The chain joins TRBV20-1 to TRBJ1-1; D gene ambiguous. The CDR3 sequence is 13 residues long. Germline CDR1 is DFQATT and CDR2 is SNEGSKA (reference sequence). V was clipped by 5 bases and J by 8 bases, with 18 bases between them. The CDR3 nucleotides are TGCAGTGCTGGGGAACAGTATCAACAGGAAGCTTTCTTT. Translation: CSAGEQYQQEAFF.

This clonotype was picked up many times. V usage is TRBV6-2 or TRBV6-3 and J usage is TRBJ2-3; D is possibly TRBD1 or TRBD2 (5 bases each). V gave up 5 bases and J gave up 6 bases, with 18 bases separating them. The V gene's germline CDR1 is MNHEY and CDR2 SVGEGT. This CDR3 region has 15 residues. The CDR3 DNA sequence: TGTGCCAGCAGTGACCCAAACGGGGCAAGGGATACGCAGTATTTT. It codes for CASSDPNGARDTQYF.

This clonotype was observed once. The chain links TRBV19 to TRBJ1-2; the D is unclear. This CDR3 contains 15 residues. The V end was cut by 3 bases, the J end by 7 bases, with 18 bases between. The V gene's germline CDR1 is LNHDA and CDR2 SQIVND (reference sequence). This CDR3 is CASSILEKGSRGYTF. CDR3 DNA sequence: TGTGCCAGTAGTATTTTGGAGAAAGGGAGCCGTGGCTACACCTTC.

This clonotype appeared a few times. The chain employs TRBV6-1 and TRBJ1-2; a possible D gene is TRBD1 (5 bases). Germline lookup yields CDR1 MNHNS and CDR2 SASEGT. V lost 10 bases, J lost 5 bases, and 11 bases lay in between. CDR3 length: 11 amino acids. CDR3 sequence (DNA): TGTGCCATTAGACAGAATTATGGCTACACCTTC. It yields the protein CAIRQNYGYTF.

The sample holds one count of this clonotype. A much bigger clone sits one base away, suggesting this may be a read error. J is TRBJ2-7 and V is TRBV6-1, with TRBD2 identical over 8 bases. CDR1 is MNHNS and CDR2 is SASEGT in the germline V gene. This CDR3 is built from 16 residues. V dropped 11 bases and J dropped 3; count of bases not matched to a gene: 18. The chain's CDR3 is CAGPFKAGGGNYEQYF. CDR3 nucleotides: TGTGCCGGCCCCTTCAAGGCCGGCGGGGGGAACTACGAGCAGTACTTC.

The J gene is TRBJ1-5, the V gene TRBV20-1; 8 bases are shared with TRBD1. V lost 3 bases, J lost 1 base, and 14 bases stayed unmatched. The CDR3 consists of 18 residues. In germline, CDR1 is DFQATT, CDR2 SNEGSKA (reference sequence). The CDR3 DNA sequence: TGCAGTGCTAGGGGGGGCAGGGGGCGTTTCAGCAGCAATCAGCCCCAGCATTTT. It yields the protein CSARGGRGRFSSNQPQHF.

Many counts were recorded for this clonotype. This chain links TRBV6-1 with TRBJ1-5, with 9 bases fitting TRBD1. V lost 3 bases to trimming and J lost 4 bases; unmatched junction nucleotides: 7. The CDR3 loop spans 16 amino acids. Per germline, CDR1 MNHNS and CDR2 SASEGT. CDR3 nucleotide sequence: TGTGCCAGCAGTGATGGGTTTGGGACAGGGAATCAGCCCCAGCATTTT. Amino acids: CASSDGFGTGNQPQHF.

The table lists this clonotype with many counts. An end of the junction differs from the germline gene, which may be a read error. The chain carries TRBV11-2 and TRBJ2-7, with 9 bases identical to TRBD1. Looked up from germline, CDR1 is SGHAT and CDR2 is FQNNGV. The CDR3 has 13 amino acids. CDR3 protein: CASSSGQGYEQYF. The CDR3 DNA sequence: TGCGCCAGCAGTAGTGGACAGGGGTACGAGCAGTACTTC.

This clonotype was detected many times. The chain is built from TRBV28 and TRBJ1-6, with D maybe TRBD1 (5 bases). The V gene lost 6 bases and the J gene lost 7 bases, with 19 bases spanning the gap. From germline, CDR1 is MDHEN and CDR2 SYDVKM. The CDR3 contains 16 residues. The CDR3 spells CASSQSARGNNSPLHF. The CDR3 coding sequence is TGTGCCAGCAGCCAGAGTGCCCGGGGGAACAATTCACCCCTCCACTTT.

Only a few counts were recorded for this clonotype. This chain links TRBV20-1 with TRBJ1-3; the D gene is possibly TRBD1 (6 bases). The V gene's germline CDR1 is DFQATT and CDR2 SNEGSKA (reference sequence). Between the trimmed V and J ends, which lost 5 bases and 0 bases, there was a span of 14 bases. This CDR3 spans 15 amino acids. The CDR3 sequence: CSAERDRNSGNTIYF. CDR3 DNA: TGCAGTGCTGAAAGAGACAGGAACTCTGGAAACACCATATATTTT.

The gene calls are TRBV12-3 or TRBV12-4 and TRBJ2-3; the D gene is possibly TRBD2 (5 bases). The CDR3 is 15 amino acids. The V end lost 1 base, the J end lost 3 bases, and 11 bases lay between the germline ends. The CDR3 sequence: CASSLGTQFTDTQYF. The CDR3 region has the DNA TGTGCCAGCAGTTTAGGGACTCAATTTACAGATACGCAGTATTTT.

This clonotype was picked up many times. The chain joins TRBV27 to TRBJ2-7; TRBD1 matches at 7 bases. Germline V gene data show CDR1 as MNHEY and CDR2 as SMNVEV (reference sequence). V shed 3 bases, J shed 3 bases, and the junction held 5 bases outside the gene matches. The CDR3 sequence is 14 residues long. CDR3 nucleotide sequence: TGTGCCAGCAGTTTCGCAGGGGGTGTCTACGAGCAGTACTTC. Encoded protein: CASSFAGGVYEQYF.

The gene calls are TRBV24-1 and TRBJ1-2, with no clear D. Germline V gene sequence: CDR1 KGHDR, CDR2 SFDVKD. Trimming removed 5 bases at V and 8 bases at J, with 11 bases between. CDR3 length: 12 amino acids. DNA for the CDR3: TGTGCCACCAGTGCCTTGGAGGGAGGCTACACCTTC. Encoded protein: CATSALEGGYTF.

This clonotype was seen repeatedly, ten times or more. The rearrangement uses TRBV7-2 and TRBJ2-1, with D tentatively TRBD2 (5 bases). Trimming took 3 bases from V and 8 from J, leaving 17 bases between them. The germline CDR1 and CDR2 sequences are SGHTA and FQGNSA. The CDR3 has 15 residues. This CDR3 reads CASSFAGLPRDEQFF. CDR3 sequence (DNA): TGTGCCAGCAGCTTTGCGGGTCTCCCGAGGGATGAGCAGTTCTTC.

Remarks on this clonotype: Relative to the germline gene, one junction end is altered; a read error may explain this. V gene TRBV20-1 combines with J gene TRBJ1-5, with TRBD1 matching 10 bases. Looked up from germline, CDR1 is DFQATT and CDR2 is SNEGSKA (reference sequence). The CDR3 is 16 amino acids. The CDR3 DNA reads TGCGGTGCTAAAGAATCACCGGGACAGGGGTTTCTGGCCCAGCATTTT. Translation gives CGAKESPGQGFLAQHF.

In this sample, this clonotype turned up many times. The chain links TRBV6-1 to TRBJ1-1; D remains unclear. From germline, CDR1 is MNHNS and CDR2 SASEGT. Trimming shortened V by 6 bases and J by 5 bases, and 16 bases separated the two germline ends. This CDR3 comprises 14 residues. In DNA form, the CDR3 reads TGTGCCAGCAGAACTCGGGAGCGGAAGACTGAAGCTTTCTTT. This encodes CASRTRERKTEAFF.

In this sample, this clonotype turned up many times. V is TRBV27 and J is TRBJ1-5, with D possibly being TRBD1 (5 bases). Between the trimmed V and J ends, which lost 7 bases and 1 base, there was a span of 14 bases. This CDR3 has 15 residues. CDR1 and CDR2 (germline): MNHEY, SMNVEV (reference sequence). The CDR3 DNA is TGTGCCAGCAACATTGGCGGGGGGAGCAATCAGCCCCAGCATTTT. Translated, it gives CASNIGGGSNQPQHF.

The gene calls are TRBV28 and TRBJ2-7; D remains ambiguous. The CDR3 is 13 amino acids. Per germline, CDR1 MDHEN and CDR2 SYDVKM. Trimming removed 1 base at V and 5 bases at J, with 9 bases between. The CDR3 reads CASSLSPSDEQYF. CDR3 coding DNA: TGTGCCAGCAGTTTATCCCCGTCTGACGAGCAGTACTTC. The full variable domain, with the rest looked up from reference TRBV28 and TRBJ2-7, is DVKVTQSSRYLVKRTGEKVFLECVQDMDHENMFWYRQDPGLGLRLIYFSYDVKMKEKGDIPEGYSVSREKKERFSLILESASTNQTSMYLCASSLSPSDEQYFGPGTRLTVT.

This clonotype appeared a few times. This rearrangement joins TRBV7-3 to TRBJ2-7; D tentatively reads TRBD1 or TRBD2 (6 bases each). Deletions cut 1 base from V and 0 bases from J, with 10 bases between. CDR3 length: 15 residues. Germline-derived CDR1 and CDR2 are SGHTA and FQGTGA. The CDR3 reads CASSLRGGFSYEQYF. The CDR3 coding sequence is TGTGCCAGCAGCTTAAGAGGGGGGTTCTCCTACGAGCAGTACTTC.

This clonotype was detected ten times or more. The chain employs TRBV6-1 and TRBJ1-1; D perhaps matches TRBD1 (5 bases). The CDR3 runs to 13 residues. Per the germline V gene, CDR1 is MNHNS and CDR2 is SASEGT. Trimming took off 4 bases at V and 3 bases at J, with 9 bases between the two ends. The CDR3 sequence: CASSVIQDTEAFF. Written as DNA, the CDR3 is TGTGCCAGCAGTGTAATACAGGACACTGAAGCTTTCTTT.